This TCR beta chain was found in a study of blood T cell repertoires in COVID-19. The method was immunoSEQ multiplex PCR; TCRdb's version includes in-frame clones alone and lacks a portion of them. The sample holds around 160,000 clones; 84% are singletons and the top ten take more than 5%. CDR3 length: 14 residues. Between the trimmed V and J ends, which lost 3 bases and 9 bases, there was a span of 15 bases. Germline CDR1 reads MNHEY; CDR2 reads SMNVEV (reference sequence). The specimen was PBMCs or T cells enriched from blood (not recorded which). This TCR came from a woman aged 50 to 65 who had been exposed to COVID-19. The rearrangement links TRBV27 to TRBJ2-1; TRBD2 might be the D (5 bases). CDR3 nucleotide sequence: TGTGCCAGCAGTTTCAGAGACTATTGGGGTGAGCAGTTCTTC. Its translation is CASSFRDYWGEQFF.